This passage covers 16 T cell receptor beta chains from one sample sequenced in a study of T-cell memory formation after mild COVID-19. MiXCR, applied by TCRdb to the 5' RACE reads, yields one record per CDR3 protein. The sample includes 40,000 to 45,000 distinct CDR3 sequences, 8.5% to 10% seen only once; the top ten take 10% to 15%. Sequenced input: PBMCs or a T cell subset sorted from them (not recorded which). These receptors all stem from an adult woman who had mild COVID-19 (a few samples of this study predate the infection). Cell type and time point are not known.

The sample holds a few counts of this clonotype. This chain uses TRBV6-6 with TRBJ1-1; the D is unclear. CDR1 is MNHNY and CDR2 is SVGAGI in the germline V gene (reference sequence). Trimming pared 6 bases from V and 3 bases from J, leaving 8 bases between. The CDR3 length is 12 residues. CDR3 region: CASSLAYTEAFF. CDR3 nucleotide sequence: TGTGCCAGCAGCCTCGCCTACACTGAAGCTTTCTTT.

This clonotype was recorded a few times. The chain employs TRBV29-1 and TRBJ2-3, with 9 bases that match TRBD2. The V gene's germline CDR1 is SQVTM and CDR2 ANQGSEA. This CDR3 region has 16 residues. Losses at the gene ends were 6 bases for V and 5 bases for J; bases not matched to a gene: 15. The chain's CDR3 is CSVPTSAGGSGDTQYF. CDR3 nucleotide sequence: TGCAGCGTCCCAACTAGCGCGGGAGGGTCTGGAGATACGCAGTATTTT.

This clonotype occurred many times. This chain connects TRBV9 to TRBJ2-7; D gene uncertain. Germline lookup yields CDR1 SGDLS and CDR2 YYNGEE. The CDR3 totals 15 residues. V was cut by 4 bases and J by 5 bases, with 19 bases left in between. CDR3 nucleotides: TGTGCCAGCAGCCGTACGGGCAGCTTGGCCGACGAGCAGTACTTC. Its translation is CASSRTGSLADEQYF. Full variable domain (missing parts from reference TRBV9 and TRBJ2-7): DSGVTQTPKHLITATGQRVTLRCSPRSGDLSVYWYQQSLDQGLQFLIQYYNGEERAKGNILERFSAQQFPDLHSELNLSSLELGDSALYFCASSRTGSLADEQYFGPGTRLTVT.

This clonotype was detected ten times or more. This rearrangement joins TRBV24-1 to TRBJ2-7, with TRBD1 matching over 8 bases. The CDR3 is made up of 16 amino acids. Looked up from germline, CDR1 is KGHDR and CDR2 is SFDVKD. V lost 1 base to trimming and J lost 3 bases; unmatched junction nucleotides: 7. CDR3 nucleotides: TGTGCCACCAGTGATTTTGGAAGGACAGGGTTCTACGAGCAGTACTTC. It is translated as CATSDFGRTGFYEQYF.

CDR3: CSAQDTGSNQPQHF. The DNA of the CDR3 is TGCAGTGCTCAAGATACAGGGAGCAATCAGCCCCAGCATTTT. V usage is TRBV20-1 and J usage is TRBJ1-5; D possibly corresponds to TRBD1 (6 bases). V shed 5 bases and J shed 1 base, with 12 bases lying between them. This CDR3 has 14 amino acids. The germline gives CDR1 DFQATT, CDR2 SNEGSKA (reference sequence).

The chain employs TRBV18 and TRBJ2-3; TRBD2 is a possible D gene (5 bases). Trimming left V 2 bases short and J 2 bases short, with 8 bases between. This CDR3 spans 14 amino acids. Germline V CDR1 and CDR2: KGHSH, LQKENI. The CDR3 loop is CASSPGLATDTQYF. CDR3 nucleotide sequence: TGTGCCAGCTCACCAGGTCTAGCCACAGATACGCAGTATTTT.

This clonotype was counted at least ten times. The chain uses TRBV12-5 and TRBJ2-3; either TRBD1 or TRBD2 may supply D (5 bases each). Per germline, CDR1 LGHNT and CDR2 FRNRAP. V was cut by 0 bases and J by 0 bases, with 10 bases left in between. The CDR3 contains 16 residues. The CDR3 protein is CASGLVVGPSTDTQYF. The CDR3 DNA sequence: TGTGCTAGTGGTTTGGTGGTGGGACCTAGCACAGATACGCAGTATTTT. Based on the CDR3 plus reference TRBV12-5 and TRBJ2-3, the full variable domain is DARVTQTPRHKVTEMGQEVTMRCQPILGHNTVFWYRQTMMQGLELLAYFRNRAPLDDSGMPKDRFSAEMPDATLATLKIQPSEPRDSAVYFCASGLVVGPSTDTQYFGPGTRLTVL.

The sample holds a few counts of this clonotype. V and J are TRBV7-9 and TRBJ2-1; D perhaps matches TRBD2 (5 bases). V lost 10 bases and J lost 4, with 11 bases in between. The CDR3 runs 12 residues. CDR1 and CDR2 (germline): SEHNR, FQNEAQ (reference sequence). CDR3 DNA: TGTGCCACGGAGGAGAAATACAATGAGCAGTTCTTC. Its protein is CATEEKYNEQFF.

This clonotype has a count of ten or more. The V call is TRBV7-2, the J call TRBJ2-1; 9 nucleotides line up with TRBD1. The CDR3 is 17 amino acids. Germline trimming cut 1 base from V and 6 bases from J; bases unmatched to any gene: 10. CDR1 is SGHTA, CDR2 FQGNSA, per germline. The CDR3 DNA sequence: TGTGCCAGCAGCTTAGGACGGGGACAGGGAGAGGTCAATGAGCAGTTCTTC. Residues: CASSLGRGQGEVNEQFF. Supplemented by reference TRBV7-2 and TRBJ2-1, the full variable domain reads GAGVSQSPSNKVTEKGKDVELRCDPISGHTALYWYRQSLGQGLEFLIYFQGNSAPDKSGLPSDRFSAERTGGSVSTLTIQRTQQEDSAVYLCASSLGRGQGEVNEQFFGPGTRLTVL.

This clonotype was observed a few times. The chain links TRBV6-2 or TRBV6-3 to TRBJ1-5; maybe TRBD1 (5 bases). The CDR3 is 14 residues long. The V end was cut by 1 base, the J end by 9 bases, with 13 bases between. Germline V lookup: CDR1 MNHEY, CDR2 SVGEGT. CDR3 sequence: CASSYLQGNSPQHF. CDR3 DNA: TGTGCCAGCAGTTACTTGCAGGGCAACTCGCCCCAGCATTTT.

This clonotype turned up a few times. The chain carries TRBV24-1 and TRBJ2-1, with no clear D. The ends were cut back, 2 bases at V and 5 bases at J, with 15 bases in the middle. Per germline, CDR1 KGHDR and CDR2 SFDVKD. The CDR3 has 16 residues. CDR3 nucleotide sequence: TGTGCCACCAGTGATTCAACCTGGCAGCAGAACAATGAGCAGTTCTTC. It is translated as CATSDSTWQQNNEQFF.

This clonotype was observed a handful of times. The chain has TRBV4-1 and TRBJ1-4; the D is unclear. Trimming left V 2 bases short and J 6 bases short, with 13 bases between. CDR1 and CDR2 from the germline V gene are MGHRA and YSYEKL. This CDR3 comprises 15 residues. The CDR3 loop is CASSQSPGYDEKLFF. The CDR3 nucleotides read TGCGCCAGCAGCCAATCCCCGGGGTATGATGAAAAACTGTTTTTT.

This clonotype occurred many times. The V call is TRBV20-1, the J call TRBJ1-2; D is perhaps TRBD1 (6 bases). Trimming removed 6 bases at V and 8 bases at J, with 16 bases between. The length of the CDR3 is 12 residues. CDR1 and CDR2 (germline): DFQATT, SNEGSKA (reference sequence). In DNA form, the CDR3 reads TGCAGTGCCGCGAGGGGGTCTTACGGCTACACCTTC. As protein: CSAARGSYGYTF.

This clonotype has ten or more counts. The rearrangement links TRBV5-1 to TRBJ2-7; a weak D match, TRBD1 (5 bases). V was trimmed by 5 bases and J by 4 bases, leaving 22 bases between them. Germline V gene lookup returns CDR1 SGHRS and CDR2 YFSETQ. This CDR3 has 16 amino acids. The CDR3 is CASSPVRARDSYEQYF. The CDR3 DNA reads as TGCGCCAGCAGTCCCGTCAGGGCAAGAGACTCTTACGAGCAGTACTTC.

This chain links TRBV25-1 with TRBJ2-3; D possibly corresponds to TRBD2 (6 bases). Trimming removed 1 base at V and 3 bases at J, with 20 bases between. Looked up from germline, CDR1 is MGHDK and CDR2 is SYGVNS. The CDR3 contains 18 residues. CDR3 residues: CASSESRELLGGTDTQYF. As DNA, the CDR3 is TGTGCCAGCAGTGAATCACGCGAACTGTTGGGGGGAACAGATACGCAGTATTTT.

V is TRBV20-1 and J is TRBJ1-5; D is undetermined. This CDR3 region has 17 residues. The V gene lost 0 bases and the J gene lost 0 bases, with 15 bases spanning the gap. The germline gives CDR1 DFQATT, CDR2 SNEGSKA (reference sequence). CDR3 nucleotides: TGCAGTGCTAGAGAAGGACGGAAACCCTCTAGCAATCAGCCCCAGCATTTT. Protein product: CSAREGRKPSSNQPQHF.